This T cell receptor (beta chain) originates from a study of T cell clusters in autoimmune cytopenias. TRB was amplified by touch-down multiplex PCR, primer pools A and B combined. TCRdb re-called the multiplex PCR reads and gives one entry per CDR3 protein, without DNA. The sample yields roughly 8,000 distinct CDR3 sequences, of which the top ten take up 5.5% to 6.5%. The CDR3 spans 13 residues. Germline V gives CDR1 KGHSH, CDR2 LQKENI. General study findings and limits: TRB repertoire shifts in secondary cytopenia and chronic lymphocytic leukemia mostly reflected lymphoma, not autoimmunity. The T cell clusters were defined only in silico, without experimental functional validation. Primary autoimmune cytopenia patients seemingly lacked the physiological T cell clusters found in healthy donors. The cluster-lack signature was not seen for secondary cytopenia versus chronic lymphocytic leukemia.

Points on this clonotype: Its antigen is undetermined.

Some 38,000 genome equivalents of blood DNA were amplified for TRB. The sample consisted of peripheral blood. V is TRBV18 and J is TRBJ1-1. This TCR came from a human donor with an autoimmune cytopenia or autoimmune hepatitis (not recorded which). The CDR3: CASSPGLNTEAFF.